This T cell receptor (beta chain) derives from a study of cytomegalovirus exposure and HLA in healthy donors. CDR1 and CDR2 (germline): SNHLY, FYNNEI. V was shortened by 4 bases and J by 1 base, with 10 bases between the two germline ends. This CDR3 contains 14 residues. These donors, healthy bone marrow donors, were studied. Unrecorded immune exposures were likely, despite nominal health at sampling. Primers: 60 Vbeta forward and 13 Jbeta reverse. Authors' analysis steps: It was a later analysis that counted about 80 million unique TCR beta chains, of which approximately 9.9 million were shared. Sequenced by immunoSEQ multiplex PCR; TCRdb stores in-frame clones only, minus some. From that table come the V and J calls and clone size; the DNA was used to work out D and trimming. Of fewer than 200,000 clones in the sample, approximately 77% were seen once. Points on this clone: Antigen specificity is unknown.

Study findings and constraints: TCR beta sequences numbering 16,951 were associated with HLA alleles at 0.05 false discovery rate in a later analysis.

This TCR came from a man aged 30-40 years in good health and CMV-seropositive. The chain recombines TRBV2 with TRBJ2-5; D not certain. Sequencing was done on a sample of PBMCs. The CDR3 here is CASSGITVQETQYF. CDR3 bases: TGTGCCAGCAGTGGGATTACAGTCCAAGAGACCCAGTACTTC.